The 25 T cell receptor beta chains reported below all come from one sample, sequenced in a study of T-cell memory formation after mild COVID-19. TCRdb reanalysed the 5' RACE reads using MiXCR and keeps one entry per CDR3 protein. The sample carries approximately 250,000 distinct CDR3 sequences, approximately 15% recorded once. The specimen sequenced was PBMCs or a T cell subset sorted from them (not recorded which). The receptors were gathered from an adult woman who had mild COVID-19 (a few samples of this study predate the infection). Cell type and time point are not known.

The rearrangement links TRBV5-1 to TRBJ1-2; D possibly corresponds to TRBD1 (5 bases). V shed 5 bases and J shed 7 bases, with 15 bases lying between them. Per the germline V gene, CDR1 is SGHRS and CDR2 is YFSETQ. The CDR3 runs 13 residues. CDR3: CASRPETALGYTF. CDR3 DNA sequence: TGCGCCAGCAGGCCCGAGACAGCCCTTGGCTACACCTTC.

The genes are TRBV7-9 and TRBJ2-1; D may be TRBD2 (6 bases). Trimming took off 1 base at V and 4 bases at J, with 11 bases between the two ends. The CDR3 has 15 amino acids. In germline, CDR1 is SEHNR, CDR2 FQNEAQ (reference sequence). The CDR3 region has the DNA TGTGCCAGCAGCTTAGGTACTAGCAGATACAATGAGCAGTTCTTC. Translated, it gives CASSLGTSRYNEQFF.

This clonotype was observed a handful of times. The V gene is TRBV12-3 or TRBV12-4, the J gene TRBJ2-1; D is tentatively TRBD1 or TRBD2 (5 bases each). The CDR3 runs to 12 residues. The germline V and J ends were trimmed by 5 bases and 11 bases, with 13 bases remaining between them. The chain's CDR3 is CASSPPSGQQFF. CDR3 coding DNA: TGTGCCAGCAGTCCCCCATCGGGGCAGCAGTTCTTC.

The chain couples TRBV6-5 to TRBJ2-3; 7 bases agree with TRBD1. The CDR3 runs to 14 residues. Germline-derived CDR1 and CDR2 are MNHEY and SVGAGI. Germline trimming cut 4 bases from V and 3 bases from J; bases unmatched to any gene: 4. The CDR3 reads CASSSPGQTDTQYF. CDR3 DNA sequence: TGTGCCAGCAGTTCTCCGGGACAGACAGATACGCAGTATTTT.

In this sample, this clonotype turned up a few times. The CDR3 DNA reads TGCAGTGCTAGCCCCAATCAGGGGCGGGACCAAGAGACCCAGTACTTC. Its translation: CSASPNQGRDQETQYF. The chain uses TRBV20-1 and TRBJ2-5; a possible D gene is TRBD1 (6 bases). The CDR3 is made up of 16 amino acids. CDR1 and CDR2 from the germline V gene are DFQATT and SNEGSKA (reference sequence). Trimming took off 3 bases at V and 0 bases at J, with 17 bases between the two ends.

In this sample, this clonotype turned up a few times. The genes are TRBV4-2 and TRBJ2-1, with 12 bases aligning to TRBD2. V gave up 1 base and J gave up 2 bases; unmatched junction bases: 6. The germline gives CDR1 LGHNA, CDR2 YNFKEQ. This CDR3 spans 18 amino acids. The CDR3 here is CASSQGGLAGGPYNEQFF. DNA of the CDR3: TGTGCCAGCAGCCAAGGGGGTCTAGCGGGAGGGCCCTACAATGAGCAGTTCTTC.

The chain has TRBV12-3 or TRBV12-4 and TRBJ2-7; the match to TRBD2 covers 9 bases. The V segment lost 3 bases and the J segment 5 bases; nucleotides outside the gene matches: 8. The CDR3 is 15 amino acids. CDR3 region: CASSFGGRVSNEQYF. CDR3 sequence (DNA): TGTGCCAGCAGTTTTGGCGGGAGGGTTAGCAACGAGCAGTACTTC.

This clonotype was seen a handful of times. The chain combines TRBV7-6 with TRBJ2-7; D is uncertain. With 2 bases removed from V and 2 bases from J, the gap between germline ends came to 10 bases. Germline V lookup: CDR1 SGHVS, CDR2 FNYEAQ. The CDR3 sequence is 14 residues long. CDR3 residues: CASSLLFPAYEQYF. The CDR3 bases are TGTGCCAGCAGCTTATTGTTCCCCGCCTACGAGCAGTACTTC.

This clonotype was seen many times. The chain joins TRBV12-3 or TRBV12-4 to TRBJ1-5; D gene ambiguous. Trimming pared 0 bases from V and 0 bases from J, leaving 6 bases between. This CDR3 is 15 amino acids long. The CDR3 sequence is CASSLAGNSNQPQHF. The CDR3 nucleotides are TGTGCCAGCAGTTTAGCCGGGAATAGCAATCAGCCCCAGCATTTT.

This clonotype was detected only a few times. The chain is built from TRBV10-3 and TRBJ1-1; D ambiguous. Germline CDR1 and CDR2: ENHRY and SYGVKD. V was clipped by 0 bases and J by 4 bases, with 3 bases between them. The length of the CDR3 is 12 residues. The CDR3 DNA reads as TGTGCCATCAGTGAGTCGCCCACTGAAGCTTTCTTT. This encodes CAISESPTEAFF.

The chain combines TRBV19 with TRBJ1-2; D remains ambiguous. Trimming pared 9 bases from V and 3 bases from J, leaving 17 bases between. The CDR3 has 14 amino acids. Germline CDR1 is LNHDA and CDR2 is SQIVND (reference sequence). In nucleotides, the CDR3 is TGTGCCAGCACTAGAGCTCTAGTCGACTATGGCTACACCTTC. This codes for CASTRALVDYGYTF.

This clonotype has a handful of counts. The chain has TRBV4-1 and TRBJ1-2; 10 positions match TRBD1. The CDR3 is made up of 13 amino acids. With V trimmed by 7 bases and J by 9 bases, 8 bases remained unmatched. Germline V lookup: CDR1 MGHRA, CDR2 YSYEKL. CDR3 protein: CASIPGTGVCYTF. The CDR3, as DNA: TGCGCCAGCATTCCGGGGACAGGGGTGTGCTACACCTTC.

This clonotype occurred a few times. The chain combines TRBV11-1 with TRBJ1-1, with D maybe TRBD1 (6 bases). Between the trimmed V and J ends, which lost 2 bases and 3 bases, there was a span of 13 bases. CDR1 is SGHAT and CDR2 is FQDESV in the germline V gene (reference sequence). The CDR3 has 15 residues. The CDR3 sequence is CASSLRRAGDTEAFF. The DNA for the CDR3 is TGTGCCAGCAGCTTAAGAAGGGCAGGGGACACTGAAGCTTTCTTT. Full variable domain (remainder filled in from reference TRBV11-1 and TRBJ1-1): EAEVAQSPRYKITEKSQAVAFWCDPISGHATLYWYRQILGQGPELLVQFQDESVVDDSQLPKDRFSAERLKGVDSTLKIQPAELGDSAMYLCASSLRRAGDTEAFFGQGTRLTVV.

J is TRBJ2-3 and V is TRBV11-2; 8 bases map to TRBD2. Germline V gene sequence: CDR1 SGHAT, CDR2 FQNNGV. The CDR3 has 16 residues. After removal of 5 bases from V and 0 bases from J, the junction contained 7 bases not matched to a gene. CDR3 residues: CASSRNRGGSTDTQYF. CDR3 nucleotides: TGTGCCAGCAGCCGCAACCGGGGGGGGAGCACAGATACGCAGTATTTT.

This clonotype was seen a few times. The genes are TRBV5-1 and TRBJ1-2, with 10 bases fitting TRBD1. V lost 5 bases and J lost 4; bases outside the gene matches: 11. The CDR3 runs to 16 residues. The germline CDR1 and CDR2 sequences are SGHRS and YFSETQ. CDR3 nucleotides: TGCGCCAGCAGACCCGGACAGGGGGAAGTAAGCTATGGCTACACCTTC. Protein sequence: CASRPGQGEVSYGYTF.

For the CDR3, the DNA is TGTGCCATCAGTGAAGGGACAGGGCCCTACGAGCAGTACTTC. This sequence encodes CAISEGTGPYEQYF. This chain uses TRBV10-3 with TRBJ2-7; TRBD1 matches at 9 bases. The CDR3 has 14 residues. V gave up 3 bases and J gave up 2 bases; unmatched junction bases: 2. In germline, CDR1 is ENHRY, CDR2 SYGVKD.

This clonotype has more than one count but fewer than ten. The chain recombines TRBV25-1 with TRBJ2-3; TRBD2 matches at 8 bases. Germline V gene lookup returns CDR1 MGHDK and CDR2 SYGVNS. After removal of 6 bases from V and 2 bases from J, the junction contained 4 bases not matched to a gene. CDR3 length: 14 residues. The CDR3 sequence: CASSREGVTDTQYF. In DNA, the CDR3 is TGTGCCAGCAGCCGGGAGGGTGTCACAGATACGCAGTATTTT.

This clonotype was picked up many times. The rearrangement uses TRBV5-1 and TRBJ2-2, with a tentative D call TRBD1 (5 bases). Germline loops: CDR1 SGHRS, CDR2 YFSETQ. The V and J ends lost 1 base and 0 bases respectively, with 7 bases between them. This CDR3 spans 15 amino acids. The CDR3, as DNA: TGCGCCAGCAGCTTGTCAGGGACGAACACCGGGGAGCTGTTTTTT. Protein: CASSLSGTNTGELFF.

This clonotype has only a few counts. The V and J genes are TRBV5-4 and TRBJ2-1; 8 bases are a match to TRBD2. CDR3 length: 16 residues. Losses at the gene ends were 2 bases for V and 10 bases for J; bases not matched to a gene: 14. Germline loops: CDR1 SGHNT, CDR2 YYREEE (reference sequence). The DNA of the CDR3 is TGTGCCAGCAGCTTTCCCGGGACTAGAGGGTGGTTGGAGCAGTTCTTC. The encoded protein is CASSFPGTRGWLEQFF. Full variable domain (outside the CDR3, taken from reference TRBV5-4 and TRBJ2-1): ETGVTQSPTHLIKTRGQQVTLRCSSQSGHNTVSWYQQALGQGPQFIFQYYREEENGRGNFPPRFSGLQFPNYSSELNVNALELDDSALYLCASSFPGTRGWLEQFFGPGTRLTVL.

This chain uses TRBV20-1 with TRBJ1-5; weak D call: TRBD1 (6 bases). Trimming pared 7 bases from V and 0 bases from J, leaving 13 bases between. The germline gives CDR1 DFQATT, CDR2 SNEGSKA (reference sequence). This CDR3 has 14 amino acids. CDR3 DNA sequence: TGCAGTGTTGGAGGGGGTTATAGCAATCAGCCCCAGCATTTT. It codes for CSVGGGYSNQPQHF.

This clonotype showed up just a few times. The chain uses TRBV10-3 and TRBJ1-2; 8 nucleotides line up with TRBD1. The germline gives CDR1 ENHRY, CDR2 SYGVKD. This CDR3 spans 13 amino acids. The trim removed 2 bases at V and 5 bases at J, leaving 1 base unmatched. CDR3 protein: CAISERQGYGYTF. DNA of the CDR3: TGTGCCATCAGTGAGAGACAGGGGTATGGCTACACCTTC.

This clonotype appeared a few times. J is TRBJ1-2 and V is TRBV12-3 or TRBV12-4; TRBD1 matches at 8 bases. The CDR3 contains 13 residues. V lost 7 bases, J lost 4 bases, and 5 bases stayed unmatched. In DNA form, the CDR3 reads TGTGCCAGCATGGGACAGGAAACCTATGGCTACACCTTC. Residues: CASMGQETYGYTF.

The J gene is TRBJ2-1, the V gene TRBV11-2; no clear D. The CDR3 has 15 amino acids. Between the trimmed V and J ends, which lost 0 bases and 9 bases, there was a span of 15 bases. Per germline, CDR1 SGHAT and CDR2 FQNNGV. CDR3 amino acids: CASSLESGGRSEQFF. The CDR3 DNA reads as TGTGCCAGCAGCTTAGAATCGGGTGGAAGGAGTGAGCAGTTCTTC.

At least ten counts were recorded for this clonotype. V gene TRBV11-3 combines with J gene TRBJ2-7; a possible D gene is TRBD2 (6 bases). V shed 2 bases and J shed 3 bases, with 8 bases lying between them. Germline CDR1 is SGHNT and CDR2 is YENEEA. The CDR3 consists of 13 residues. The chain's CDR3 is CASSLYGGYEQYF. CDR3 coding DNA: TGTGCCAGCAGCTTATACGGGGGCTACGAGCAGTACTTC.

This chain uses TRBV6-5 with TRBJ2-7; D gene uncertain. Germline CDR1 reads MNHEY; CDR2 reads SVGAGI. The V end was cut by 2 bases, the J end by 7 bases, with 6 bases between. The CDR3 contains 11 residues. The CDR3 sequence: CASSYGKEQYF. The CDR3, as DNA: TGTGCCAGCAGTTACGGGAAAGAGCAGTACTTC.